This entry lists 27 T cell receptor beta chains sequenced from one sample in a study of T cell responses to AZD1222 COVID-19 vaccine. The table came from immunoSEQ multiplex PCR; TCRdb's copy has only in-frame clones and leaves some out. The sample records some 150,000 clones, 93% being singletons. This specimen consisted of peripheral blood, obtained on day 0 of MenACWY control vaccination. The source is an adult in good health.

The chain links TRBV19 to TRBJ1-2, with D possibly being TRBD1 (6 bases). Germline V gene sequence: CDR1 LNHDA, CDR2 SQIVND (reference sequence). The ends were cut back, 4 bases at V and 8 bases at J, with 20 bases in the middle. The CDR3 has 15 residues. CDR3 sequence (DNA): TGTGCCAGTAGTAGGCTTGGACAGACACAACGCGGCTACACCTTC. It specifies CASSRLGQTQRGYTF.

This clone occurred once. CDR3 amino acids: CASSHNGYNEQFF. The CDR3 region has the DNA TGTGCCAGCAGCCACAATGGCTACAATGAGCAGTTCTTC. The gene calls are TRBV4-2 and TRBJ2-1; D gene unclear. Germline CDR1 reads LGHNA; CDR2 reads YNFKEQ. The length of the CDR3 is 13 residues. V lost 3 bases to trimming and J lost 3 bases, with 6 bases between them.

This chain links TRBV3-1 (or the pseudogene TRBV3-2) with TRBJ1-5; 11 bases align to TRBD1. CDR3 length: 16 residues. Trimming took 3 bases from V and 6 from J; bases not matched to a gene: 7. Looked up from germline, CDR1 is LGHDT and CDR2 is YNNKEL (reference sequence). The chain's CDR3 is CASSQGTGGSGQPQHF. The CDR3 bases are TGTGCCAGCAGCCAGGGGACAGGGGGTTCGGGTCAGCCCCAGCATTTT.

The chain couples TRBV3-1 (or the pseudogene TRBV3-2) to TRBJ1-2, with D unclear. CDR3 size: 19 residues. V lost 1 base to trimming and J lost 0 bases, with 21 bases between them. Germline V CDR1 and CDR2: LGHDT, YNNKEL (reference sequence). Written as DNA, the CDR3 is TGTGCCAGCAGCCAAGGAGGGAAAGTGAGGCAAGTAGCTAACTATGGCTACACCTTC. Encoded protein: CASSQGGKVRQVANYGYTF.

In its sample, this clone was seen once. The chain uses TRBV24-1 and TRBJ2-4; 13 nucleotides align to TRBD2. The germline V gene has CDR1 KGHDR and CDR2 SFDVKD. The V and J ends lost 2 bases and 8 bases, in that order; junction bases with no gene match: 8. This CDR3 spans 17 amino acids. CDR3 loop: CATSDSATSGRSDIQYF. The CDR3 DNA sequence: TGTGCCACCAGTGATTCAGCGACTAGCGGGAGGAGTGACATTCAGTACTTC.

The chain uses TRBV7-9 and TRBJ1-1, with D possibly TRBD1 on 6 matching bases. The germline gives CDR1 SEHNR, CDR2 FQNEAQ (reference sequence). Trimming removed 5 bases from V and 0 bases from J, with 16 bases in between. This CDR3 comprises 16 residues. CDR3 protein: CASSPSRGALNTEAFF. CDR3 nucleotide sequence: TGTGCCAGCAGCCCCTCCAGGGGCGCGTTGAACACTGAAGCTTTCTTT.

The chain has TRBV27 and TRBJ2-7, with no clear D. Germline V gene sequence: CDR1 MNHEY, CDR2 SMNVEV (reference sequence). With 5 bases removed from V and 4 bases from J, the gap between germline ends came to 9 bases. The CDR3 contains 12 residues. CDR3 DNA sequence: TGTGCCAGCAGTCCCGGGCGTTACGAGCAGTACTTC. Encoded protein: CASSPGRYEQYF.

V usage is TRBV9 and J usage is TRBJ2-7; D is undetermined. Germline assignment: CDR1 SGDLS and CDR2 YYNGEE. The V end lost 0 bases, the J end lost 5 bases, and 12 bases lay between the germline ends. The CDR3 sequence is 14 residues long. The CDR3 nucleotides are TGTGCCAGCAGCGTAGGTAATAGTTGGCACGAGCAGTACTTC. It encodes CASSVGNSWHEQYF.

This chain links TRBV18 with TRBJ2-5, with TRBD2 matching 11 bases. The V and J ends lost 0 bases and 5 bases, in that order; junction bases with no gene match: 17. CDR1 is KGHSH and CDR2 is LQKENI in the germline V gene. CDR3 length: 20 amino acids. The CDR3 spells CASSPPLAGGYPDSYETQYF. The CDR3 coding sequence is TGTGCCAGCTCACCACCGCTAGCGGGGGGATACCCCGATTCGTATGAGACCCAGTACTTC. The full variable domain, completed using reference TRBV18 and TRBJ2-5, is NAGVMQNPRHLVRRRGQEARLRCSPMKGHSHVYWYRQLPEEGLKFMVYLQKENIIDESGMPKERFSAEFPKEGPSILRIQQVVRGDSAAYFCASSPPLAGGYPDSYETQYFGPGTRLLVL.

The CDR3 loop is CASSDSEAGELFF. The CDR3 DNA is TGTGCCAGCAGTGACTCGGAAGCCGGGGAGCTGTTTTTT. The chain employs TRBV6-4 and TRBJ2-2; D gene ambiguous. The CDR3 length is 13 residues. CDR1 and CDR2 from the germline V gene are MRHNA and SNTAGT. V dropped 0 bases and J dropped 6 bases, with 5 bases sitting between them.

This clone has just a few counts. The chain recombines TRBV11-2 with TRBJ1-2; TRBD1 matches 8 bases. This CDR3 has 13 residues. Germline loops: CDR1 SGHAT, CDR2 FQNNGV. V dropped 5 bases and J dropped 4; count of bases not matched to a gene: 3. The CDR3 region has the DNA TGTGCCAGCAGCCTAGGGACAGGCTATGGCTACACCTTC. Translating it yields CASSLGTGYGYTF.

This clone appeared once. This rearrangement joins TRBV30 to TRBJ1-1; D not resolved. Germline loops: CDR1 GTSNPN, CDR2 SVGIG (reference sequence). The CDR3 spans 14 residues. V was clipped by 0 bases and J by 3 bases, with 11 bases between them. This CDR3 is CAWSVRFGDTEAFF. In DNA form, the CDR3 reads TGTGCCTGGAGTGTACGCTTCGGGGACACTGAAGCTTTCTTT.

The chain combines TRBV7-2 with TRBJ2-7, with D perhaps assigned TRBD1 or TRBD2 (5 bases each). Trimming left V 5 bases short and J 4 bases short, with 18 bases between. The V gene's germline CDR1 is SGHTA and CDR2 FQGNSA. CDR3 length: 15 amino acids. In nucleotides, the CDR3 is TGTGCCAGCAGCGGCACCTCGGGACGGATTTACGAGCAGTACTTC. The encoded protein is CASSGTSGRIYEQYF. Full variable domain (remainder filled in from reference TRBV7-2 and TRBJ2-7): GAGVSQSPSNKVTEKGKDVELRCDPISGHTALYWYRQSLGQGLEFLIYFQGNSAPDKSGLPSDRFSAERTGGSVSTLTIQRTQQEDSAVYLCASSGTSGRIYEQYFGPGTRLTVT.

The genes are TRBV19 and TRBJ2-3; 12 bases are shared with TRBD2. V shed 7 bases and J 3 bases; nucleotides not matched to a gene: 5. Germline lookup yields CDR1 LNHDA and CDR2 SQIVND (reference sequence). CDR3 length equals 15 residues. The CDR3 DNA is TGTGCCAGTAATCCCACTAGCGGGGGGACAGATACGCAGTATTTT. Protein: CASNPTSGGTDTQYF. Using reference TRBV19 and TRBJ2-3 for the parts outside the CDR3, the full variable domain is DGGITQSPKYLFRKEGQNVTLSCEQNLNHDAMYWYRQDPGQGLRLIYYSQIVNDFQKGDIAEGYSVSREKKESFPLTVTSAQKNPTAFYLCASNPTSGGTDTQYFGPGTRLTVL.

This chain links TRBV7-2 with TRBJ1-5; TRBD1 is a possible D gene (5 bases). This CDR3 has 12 amino acids. Germline CDR1 reads SGHTA; CDR2 reads FQGNSA. Trimming took 1 base from V and 9 from J, leaving 7 bases between them. The CDR3 region has the DNA TGTGCCAGCAGCTTAGTCGGGGGGCCCCAGCATTTT. Protein product: CASSLVGGPQHF. Together with reference TRBV7-2 and TRBJ1-5, the CDR3 gives the full variable domain: GAGVSQSPSNKVTEKGKDVELRCDPISGHTALYWYRQSLGQGLEFLIYFQGNSAPDKSGLPSDRFSAERTGGSVSTLTIQRTQQEDSAVYLCASSLVGGPQHFGDGTRLSIL.

The V call is TRBV18, the J call TRBJ2-2; a possible D gene is TRBD2 (6 bases). V gave up 2 bases and J gave up 1 base, with 17 bases separating them. The CDR3 spans 18 residues. Looked up from germline, CDR1 is KGHSH and CDR2 is LQKENI. The CDR3 DNA is TGTGCCAGCTCACCATCAATTTTGGGGGGAGTGAACACCGGGGAGCTGTTTTTT. Residues: CASSPSILGGVNTGELFF.

This clone appeared a single time. The V gene is TRBV30, the J gene TRBJ2-5; no clear D. CDR3 size: 14 residues. CDR1 GTSNPN and CDR2 SVGIG come from the germline V gene (reference sequence). V was pared by 6 bases and J by 1 base, with 15 bases between. The CDR3 sequence: CACTPPPTQETQYF. CDR3 sequence (DNA): TGTGCCTGCACTCCACCCCCAACCCAAGAGACCCAGTACTTC.

Only one count was recorded for this clone. CDR3 amino acids: CASSVEAAVNYGYTF. CDR3 DNA sequence: TGTGCCAGCAGCGTAGAGGCAGCAGTAAATTATGGCTACACCTTC. The chain employs TRBV9 and TRBJ1-2; D not resolved. V lost 0 bases and J 5 bases, leaving 14 bases between the germline ends. The CDR3 has 15 residues. Germline-derived CDR1 and CDR2 are SGDLS and YYNGEE.

In this sample, this clone turned up once. The chain links TRBV11-2 to TRBJ2-5, with 9 bases matching TRBD2. Germline V gene data show CDR1 as SGHAT and CDR2 as FQNNGV. The trim removed 3 bases at V and 4 bases at J, leaving 12 bases unmatched. This CDR3 comprises 17 residues. The DNA for the CDR3 is TGTGCCAGCAGCTTTTATTCCGCGGGGGGGATGCGAGAGACCCAGTACTTC. Protein: CASSFYSAGGMRETQYF.

This clone has just one count. The sample carries other DNA sequences with the same CDR3. V usage is TRBV5-1 and J usage is TRBJ2-1; 7 bases fit TRBD2. This CDR3 spans 16 amino acids. V trimming: 0 bases; J trimming: 0 bases; junction bases outside the gene matches: 3. Germline V gives CDR1 SGHRS, CDR2 YFSETQ. The CDR3 loop reads CASSLASGSSYNEQFF. The CDR3 DNA sequence: TGCGCCAGCAGCTTGGCTAGCGGAAGCTCCTACAATGAGCAGTTCTTC. Complete variable domain (other parts from reference TRBV5-1 and TRBJ2-1): KAGVTQTPRYLIKTRGQQVTLSCSPISGHRSVSWYQQTPGQGLQFLFEYFSETQRNKGNFPGRFSGRQFSNSRSEMNVSTLELGDSALYLCASSLASGSSYNEQFFGPGTRLTVL.

Here the CDR3 reads CASSSSGDRAGETQYF. Written as DNA, the CDR3 is TGTGCCAGCAGTTCATCCGGGGACAGGGCGGGGGAGACCCAGTACTTC. The V and J genes are TRBV28 and TRBJ2-5; 9 nucleotides agree with TRBD1. The CDR3 consists of 16 residues. The V gene end was trimmed by 4 bases and the J gene end by 5 bases; junction bases not matched to a gene: 11. Germline lookup yields CDR1 MDHEN and CDR2 SYDVKM. The full variable domain, rest sourced from reference TRBV28 and TRBJ2-5, is DVKVTQSSRYLVKRTGEKVFLECVQDMDHENMFWYRQDPGLGLRLIYFSYDVKMKEKGDIPEGYSVSREKKERFSLILESASTNQTSMYLCASSSSGDRAGETQYFGPGTRLLVL.

The rearrangement links TRBV7-9 to TRBJ2-7; 10 nucleotides align to TRBD1. V was clipped by 3 bases and J by 3 bases; unmatched bases: 5. The CDR3 covers 15 residues. The V gene's germline CDR1 is SEHNR and CDR2 FQNEAQ (reference sequence). The CDR3 loop is CASSFGDRGNYEQYF. The CDR3 DNA is TGTGCCAGCAGCTTTGGGGACAGGGGTAACTACGAGCAGTACTTC.

The V and J genes are TRBV19 and TRBJ1-1, with unresolved D. Trimming pared 4 bases from V and 1 base from J, leaving 7 bases between. This CDR3 is 13 amino acids long. CDR1 LNHDA and CDR2 SQIVND come from the germline V gene (reference sequence). The CDR3: CASSTQANTEAFF. The CDR3 DNA is TGTGCCAGTAGTACCCAAGCGAACACTGAAGCTTTCTTT.

The chain couples TRBV4-1 to TRBJ1-2; 9 nucleotides match TRBD1. The germline gives CDR1 MGHRA, CDR2 YSYEKL. The CDR3 loop spans 15 amino acids. The V and J ends lost 3 bases and 8 bases, in that order; junction bases with no gene match: 10. The CDR3 here is CASSQRDRDLEGYTF. The CDR3 DNA reads TGCGCCAGCAGCCAGAGGGACAGGGATTTAGAGGGCTACACCTTC.

The chain carries TRBV11-2 and TRBJ2-3; TRBD1 or TRBD2 may be the D gene (5 bases each). The CDR3 covers 12 residues. V dropped 0 bases and J dropped 14 bases, with 12 bases sitting between them. Germline V gene sequence: CDR1 SGHAT, CDR2 FQNNGV. The CDR3 loop is CASSLDWAGRYF. In DNA form, the CDR3 reads TGTGCCAGCAGCTTAGACTGGGCAGGGAGGTATTTT.

Of note for this clone: This sample includes further DNA sequences coding for the same CDR3. The chain recombines TRBV5-1 with TRBJ1-1, with no clear D. The CDR3 is 12 residues long. V was cut by 0 bases and J by 3 bases, with 3 bases left in between. Germline CDR1 SGHRS, CDR2 YFSETQ. In DNA form, the CDR3 reads TGCGCCAGCAGCTTGGGCGACACTGAAGCTTTCTTT. This sequence encodes CASSLGDTEAFF.

This clone appeared once. The rearrangement joins TRBV3-1 (or the pseudogene TRBV3-2) to TRBJ2-3, with TRBD2 matching over 9 bases. This CDR3 spans 17 amino acids. Trimming took 0 bases from V and 2 from J; bases not matched to a gene: 6. Germline values: CDR1 LGHDT, CDR2 YNNKEL (reference sequence). The CDR3 loop reads CASSQDGLAGVTDTQYF. For the CDR3, the DNA is TGTGCCAGCAGCCAAGATGGCTTAGCGGGGGTCACAGATACGCAGTATTTT.